These 26 T cell receptor beta chains share one sample of origin, sequenced in a study of blood T cell repertoires in COVID-19. The assay was immunoSEQ multiplex PCR, and TCRdb's table has in-frame clones only and misses some. Counted here are some 200,000 clones, about 85% occurring once; the ten biggest clones make up roughly 9.8%. Sequencing was carried out using peripheral blood. Receptors were obtained from a woman older than 75 with acute or convalescent COVID-19.

The CDR3 region is CASSLSSDRAEAFF. CDR3 nucleotides: TGTGCCAGCAGCTTATCGTCGGACAGAGCTGAAGCTTTCTTT. The V call is TRBV7-9, the J call TRBJ1-1; tentative D call: TRBD1 (6 bases). CDR3 length: 14 residues. Germline CDR1 SEHNR, CDR2 FQNEAQ (reference sequence). V lost 2 bases and J lost 6, with 13 bases in between.

The rearrangement uses TRBV7-9 and TRBJ1-1; D is undetermined. The length of the CDR3 is 14 residues. Germline V lookup: CDR1 SEHNR, CDR2 FQNEAQ (reference sequence). The germline V and J ends were trimmed by 5 bases and 4 bases, with 14 bases remaining between them. The CDR3 is CASSPLGGVTEAFF. CDR3 sequence (DNA): TGTGCCAGCAGCCCCCTCGGCGGGGTCACTGAAGCTTTCTTT.

This clone was counted once. The gene calls are TRBV4-1 and TRBJ2-5, with 11 bases aligning to TRBD2. The germline gives CDR1 MGHRA, CDR2 YSYEKL. V trimming: 3 bases; J trimming: 7 bases; junction bases outside the gene matches: 10. This CDR3 is 16 amino acids long. This chain's CDR3 is CASSQLSGGAEGTQYF. In DNA form, the CDR3 reads TGCGCCAGCAGCCAGCTTAGCGGGGGGGCCGAGGGGACCCAGTACTTC.

The chain uses TRBV10-3 and TRBJ2-1, with 7 nucleotides matching TRBD2. The CDR3 loop spans 14 amino acids. V shed 6 bases and J 1 base; nucleotides not matched to a gene: 3. Germline values: CDR1 ENHRY, CDR2 SYGVKD. CDR3 sequence: CAIRREPSYNEQFF. The CDR3, as DNA: TGTGCCATCAGGCGGGAGCCATCCTACAATGAGCAGTTCTTC.

The chain uses TRBV28 and TRBJ2-6, with D possibly being TRBD2 (5 bases). CDR1 is MDHEN and CDR2 is SYDVKM in the germline V gene. Trimming pared 5 bases from V and 1 base from J, leaving 9 bases between. The CDR3 has 15 amino acids. CDR3 in amino acids: CASSRPGSGANVLTF. Written as DNA, the CDR3 is TGTGCCAGCAGTCGCCCGGGATCTGGGGCCAACGTCCTGACTTTC. The variable domain in full, completed from reference TRBV28 and TRBJ2-6, reads DVKVTQSSRYLVKRTGEKVFLECVQDMDHENMFWYRQDPGLGLRLIYFSYDVKMKEKGDIPEGYSVSREKKERFSLILESASTNQTSMYLCASSRPGSGANVLTFGAGSRLTVL.

The chain recombines TRBV11-2 with TRBJ2-3, with 8 bases that match TRBD2. V lost 1 base, J lost 5 bases, and 5 bases stayed unmatched. The CDR3 consists of 15 residues. CDR1 and CDR2 from the germline V gene are SGHAT and FQNNGV. CDR3 sequence: CASSLAGGRGDTQYF. The CDR3 DNA is TGTGCCAGCAGCTTAGCGGGGGGGAGGGGAGATACGCAGTATTTT.

V is TRBV3-1 (or the pseudogene TRBV3-2) and J is TRBJ1-6; a weak D match, TRBD1 (6 bases). Trimming removed 4 bases at V and 0 bases at J, with 13 bases between. This CDR3 has 17 residues. Germline V gene data show CDR1 as LGHDT and CDR2 as YNNKEL (reference sequence). The CDR3 nucleotides are TGTGCCAGCAGCCCGGGGGGGGCGAGCTCCTATAATTCACCCCTCCACTTT. This gives the protein CASSPGGASSYNSPLHF.

V and J are TRBV25-1 and TRBJ2-5; 9 bases map to TRBD2. Germline CDR1 is MGHDK and CDR2 is SYGVNS. The ends lost 6 bases at V and 5 bases at J; junction bases unmatched: 13. The CDR3 extends over 16 amino acids. The CDR3, as DNA: TGTGCCAGCAGCGTCGGGATCGGCGGGGGGGCGGAGACCCAGTACTTC. Residues: CASSVGIGGGAETQYF.

The V and J genes are TRBV27 and TRBJ1-4, with a weak D call TRBD1 (5 bases). The V end was cut by 2 bases, the J end by 4 bases, with 8 bases between. The CDR3 covers 14 residues. Looked up from germline, CDR1 is MNHEY and CDR2 is SMNVEV (reference sequence). In DNA, the CDR3 is TGTGCCAGCAGTTTAGACAGCTATAATGAAAAACTGTTTTTT. This encodes CASSLDSYNEKLFF.

The V and J genes are TRBV7-8 and TRBJ1-2; D is perhaps TRBD1 (5 bases). The CDR3 has 14 amino acids. Germline-derived CDR1 and CDR2 are SGHVS and FQNEAQ. Trimming removed 10 bases at V and 8 bases at J, with 23 bases between. As DNA, the CDR3 is TGTGCCATCACCGGGCTTGGGGCAGCAGGCGGCTACACCTTC. This translates into CAITGLGAAGGYTF.

V is TRBV11-2 and J is TRBJ2-3; 12 bases line up with TRBD1. V shed 5 bases, J shed 12 bases, and the junction held 12 bases outside the gene matches. The CDR3 consists of 15 residues. Germline values: CDR1 SGHAT, CDR2 FQNNGV. The CDR3 DNA reads TGTGCCAGCAGCCAGGCTCCGGGACAGGGGGCTTCACAGTATTTT. Its protein is CASSQAPGQGASQYF.

The V call is TRBV6-5, the J call TRBJ2-7; 7 bases map to TRBD1. The junction had 9 bases not matched to a gene; V was cut back by 5 bases and J by 2 bases. This CDR3 has 15 residues. The V gene's germline CDR1 is MNHEY and CDR2 SVGAGI. The DNA of the CDR3 is TGTGCCAGCAGTCTTGGGCGGCAGGGGGCCTACGAGCAGTACTTC. This encodes CASSLGRQGAYEQYF.

There are a few counts of this clone. This chain joins TRBV5-3 and TRBJ1-5; 9 bases match TRBD1. Being an ORF, TRBV5-3 has a function that is uncertain. CDR3 length: 17 amino acids. The V segment lost 4 bases and the J segment 1 base; nucleotides outside the gene matches: 9. CDR3 residues: CARSPADRGRSNQPQHF. The CDR3 nucleotides read TGTGCCAGAAGCCCCGCGGACAGGGGTCGAAGCAATCAGCCCCAGCATTTT.

The rearrangement joins TRBV2 to TRBJ1-1; perhaps TRBD1 as D (5 bases). V lost 4 bases, J lost 3 bases, and 12 bases lay in between. The germline V gene has CDR1 SNHLY and CDR2 FYNNEI. This CDR3 contains 14 residues. The CDR3 sequence is CASSAQESHTEAFF. The DNA for the CDR3 is TGTGCCAGCAGTGCACAGGAGTCCCACACTGAAGCTTTCTTT.

The chain has TRBV5-4 and TRBJ1-2; D is unresolved. Germline loops: CDR1 SGHNT, CDR2 YYREEE (reference sequence). CDR3 length: 14 residues. The V and J ends lost 0 bases and 2 bases respectively, with 8 bases between them. This CDR3 is CASSLAGLNYGYTF. In DNA, the CDR3 is TGTGCCAGCAGCTTGGCTGGACTAAACTATGGCTACACCTTC.

V is TRBV12-3 or TRBV12-4 and J is TRBJ1-2; D gene uncertain. This CDR3 spans 13 amino acids. Trimming stripped 4 bases from V and 8 bases from J, with 14 bases between. CDR3 amino acids: CASSSELGRGYTF. The CDR3 DNA is TGTGCCAGCAGTTCCGAACTTGGGAGGGGCTACACCTTC.

The chain joins TRBV7-9 to TRBJ1-2; 10 positions agree with TRBD1. The J segment lost 4 bases and the V segment lost 2 bases, leaving 7 bases of the junction unmatched. CDR1 and CDR2 (germline): SEHNR, FQNEAQ (reference sequence). The CDR3 has 16 amino acids. Here the CDR3 DNA reads TGTGCCAGCAGCTTAAACTGGACAGGGGGATCCTATGGCTACACCTTC. Amino acids: CASSLNWTGGSYGYTF.

This clone has just one count. This chain uses TRBV6-2 or TRBV6-3 with TRBJ1-2; D unresolved. The CDR3 spans 14 residues. V was clipped by 3 bases and J by 5 bases, with 13 bases between them. Germline CDR1 reads MNHEY; CDR2 reads SVGEGT. CDR3 loop: CASSYLTIPYGYTF. CDR3 sequence (DNA): TGTGCCAGCAGTTATCTCACAATTCCGTATGGCTACACCTTC.

This rearrangement joins TRBV12-3 or TRBV12-4 to TRBJ2-1, with D perhaps matching TRBD1 (6 bases). Trimming pared 6 bases from V and 10 bases from J, leaving 10 bases between. The CDR3 covers 11 residues. The CDR3 sequence is CASSRGGEQFF. In DNA, the CDR3 is TGTGCCAGCAGCAGGGGCGGGGAGCAGTTCTTC.

V usage is TRBV7-6 and J usage is TRBJ2-1, with TRBD1 matching 7 bases. The CDR3 sequence is 13 residues long. Germline V gene data show CDR1 as SGHVS and CDR2 as FNYEAQ. V shed 1 base, J shed 10 bases, and the junction held 4 bases outside the gene matches. The CDR3 DNA follows: TGTGCCAGCAGCTTAGAGGGGGCGCGAGAGCAGTTCTTC. Translation: CASSLEGAREQFF.

The chain joins TRBV7-9 to TRBJ1-5; no definite D call. This CDR3 region has 15 residues. Trimming took off 5 bases at V and 6 bases at J, with 17 bases between the two ends. Germline loops: CDR1 SEHNR, CDR2 FQNEAQ (reference sequence). CDR3 nucleotide sequence: TGTGCCAGCAGCCCGGCCTTGGGAGAGGGTCAGCCCCAGCATTTT. Amino acids: CASSPALGEGQPQHF.

The V gene is TRBV24-1, the J gene TRBJ2-1; possible D gene TRBD1, 6 bases. Germline CDR1 KGHDR, CDR2 SFDVKD. V was pared by 4 bases and J by 4 bases, with 16 bases between. This CDR3 has 16 residues. The chain's CDR3 is CATSDSLRQEYNEQFF. The CDR3 DNA is TGTGCCACCAGTGACTCTTTGAGACAGGAGTACAATGAGCAGTTCTTC.

This chain joins TRBV7-9 and TRBJ2-1; 7 nucleotides match TRBD1. The CDR3 totals 15 residues. The germline CDR1 and CDR2 sequences are SEHNR and FQNEAQ (reference sequence). With V trimmed by 3 bases and J by 9 bases, 11 bases remained unmatched. This CDR3 reads CASSLGSGGRGEQFF. CDR3 nucleotides: TGTGCCAGCAGCTTGGGCTCAGGGGGAAGGGGTGAGCAGTTCTTC. The variable domain in full, completed from reference TRBV7-9 and TRBJ2-1, reads DTGVSQNPRHKITKRGQNVTFRCDPISEHNRLYWYRQTLGQGPEFLTYFQNEAQLEKSRLLSDRFSAERPKGSFSTLEIQRTEQGDSAMYLCASSLGSGGRGEQFFGPGTRLTVL.

The rearrangement links TRBV29-1 to TRBJ2-3; 10 bases line up with TRBD2. Looked up from germline, CDR1 is SQVTM and CDR2 is ANQGSEA. V lost 5 bases, J lost 0 bases, and 17 bases stayed unmatched. The CDR3 is 19 residues long. DNA for the CDR3: TGCAGCGTTCAATTCGAAGGACTAGCGGTCCTTTTTAGCACAGATACGCAGTATTTT. Amino acids: CSVQFEGLAVLFSTDTQYF.

The chain employs TRBV27 and TRBJ2-2, with TRBD2 as a possible D gene (5 bases). Per the germline V gene, CDR1 is MNHEY and CDR2 is SMNVEV (reference sequence). This CDR3 region has 15 residues. Trimming pared 8 bases from V and 4 bases from J, leaving 17 bases between. The CDR3 sequence is CASGAVRRGTGELFF. DNA of the CDR3: TGTGCCAGCGGCGCGGTACGACGGGGCACCGGGGAGCTGTTTTTT.

The V gene is TRBV5-1, the J gene TRBJ2-3, with TRBD2 identical over 12 bases. The V gene end was trimmed by 2 bases and the J gene end by 3 bases; junction bases not matched to a gene: 7. The CDR3 has 17 residues. Germline CDR1 SGHRS, CDR2 YFSETQ. CDR3 in DNA: TGCGCCAGCAGCTTTCCGACTAGCGGGAGTCTTACAGATACGCAGTATTTT. Its protein is CASSFPTSGSLTDTQYF.